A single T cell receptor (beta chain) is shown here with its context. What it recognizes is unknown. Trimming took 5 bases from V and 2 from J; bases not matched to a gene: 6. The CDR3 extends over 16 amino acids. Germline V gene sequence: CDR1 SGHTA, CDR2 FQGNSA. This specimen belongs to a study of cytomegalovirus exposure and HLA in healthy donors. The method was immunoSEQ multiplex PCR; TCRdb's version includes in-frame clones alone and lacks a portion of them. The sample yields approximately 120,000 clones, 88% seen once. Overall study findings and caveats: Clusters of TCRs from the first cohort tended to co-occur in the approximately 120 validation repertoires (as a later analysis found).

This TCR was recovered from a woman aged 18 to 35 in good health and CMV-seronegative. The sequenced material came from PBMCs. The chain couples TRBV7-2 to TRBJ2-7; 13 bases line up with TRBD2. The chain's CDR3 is CASSRTSGSVAYEQYF. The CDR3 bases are TGTGCCAGCAGCCGGACTAGCGGGAGCGTTGCCTACGAGCAGTACTTC.